The 22 T cell receptor beta chains reported below all come from one sample, sequenced in a study of CD8 T cells in ankylosing spondylitis. TCRdb re-analysed the 5' RACE reads in MiXCR, keeping a single row per CDR3 protein. The sample has around 180,000 distinct CDR3 sequences; 15% to 20% are singletons. The sample was blood, either unsorted or a sorted T cell fraction (not recorded which). The receptors originated from a male donor between 10 and 30 years old with ankylosing spondylitis or in good health (not recorded which).

In this sample, this clonotype turned up many times. The gene calls are TRBV12-3 or TRBV12-4 and TRBJ2-3, with 14 bases matching TRBD2. Trimming took 5 bases from V and 0 from J; bases not matched to a gene: 13. The CDR3 loop spans 20 amino acids. CDR3 nucleotides: TGTGCCAGCAGTCCCGAGACTAGCGGGAGGGATGTAGGAAGCACAGATACGCAGTATTTT. This gives the protein CASSPETSGRDVGSTDTQYF.

This clonotype came up many times. In DNA, the CDR3 is TGTGCCACCAGTGACTCGCCGGGACAGGGGGGCCAAGAGACCCAGTACTTC. Its protein is CATSDSPGQGGQETQYF. This chain links TRBV24-1 with TRBJ2-5, with 11 bases identical to TRBD1. Germline V CDR1 and CDR2: KGHDR, SFDVKD. Germline trimming cut 4 bases from V and 1 base from J; bases unmatched to any gene: 7. This CDR3 is 17 amino acids long.

The chain is built from TRBV6-5 and TRBJ2-6; TRBD2 might be the D (5 bases). The germline V gene has CDR1 MNHEY and CDR2 SVGAGI. This CDR3 has 13 residues. Trimming pared 6 bases from V and 4 bases from J, leaving 7 bases between. The DNA for the CDR3 is TGTGCCAGCAGGAGGGTAGGGGCCAACGTCCTGACTTTC. As protein: CASRRVGANVLTF.

This clonotype was seen repeatedly, ten times or more. The chain carries TRBV7-2 and TRBJ2-3, with a tentative D call TRBD2 (6 bases). The germline V gene has CDR1 SGHTA and CDR2 FQGNSA. V was trimmed by 3 bases and J by 1 base, leaving 11 bases between them. This CDR3 region has 15 residues. CDR3 DNA: TGTGCCAGCAGCTTGGGCGGACTACGCACAGATACGCAGTATTTT. Its translation is CASSLGGLRTDTQYF. Filled out from reference TRBV7-2 and TRBJ2-3, the complete variable domain reads GAGVSQSPSNKVTEKGKDVELRCDPISGHTALYWYRQSLGQGLEFLIYFQGNSAPDKSGLPSDRFSAERTGGSVSTLTIQRTQQEDSAVYLCASSLGGLRTDTQYFGPGTRLTVL.

This rearrangement joins TRBV29-1 to TRBJ2-3; 14 nucleotides align to TRBD2. The CDR3 has 15 amino acids. Unmatched junction bases numbered 2, after V lost 1 base and J lost 5 bases. Germline CDR1 is SQVTM and CDR2 is ANQGSEA. CDR3 sequence (DNA): TGCAGCGTTGAAGGACTAGCGGGGGGGAGAGATACGCAGTATTTT. Translated, it gives CSVEGLAGGRDTQYF.

This clonotype has at least ten counts. The chain is built from TRBV20-1 and TRBJ2-2; a possible D gene is TRBD1 (5 bases). Trimming shortened V by 0 bases and J by 1 base, and 9 bases separated the two germline ends. Germline values: CDR1 DFQATT, CDR2 SNEGSKA (reference sequence). The CDR3 spans 15 residues. The CDR3 bases are TGCAGTGCTAGAGAGCCAGGGCGGAACACCGGGGAGCTGTTTTTT. Protein product: CSAREPGRNTGELFF.

In this sample, this clonotype turned up many times. This chain uses TRBV11-2 with TRBJ1-3; maybe TRBD1 (5 bases). The CDR3 has 17 amino acids. V was pared by 1 base and J by 0 bases, with 13 bases between. Germline CDR1 SGHAT, CDR2 FQNNGV. CDR3 amino acids: CASSLGLQGASGNTIYF. In nucleotides, the CDR3 is TGTGCCAGCAGCTTAGGCCTCCAGGGAGCCTCTGGAAACACCATATATTTT.

This clonotype was recorded many times. V is TRBV7-3 and J is TRBJ2-1, with 7 nucleotides matching TRBD2. The CDR3 is 15 amino acids. Germline CDR1 and CDR2: SGHTA and FQGTGA. Germline trimming cut 6 bases from V and 4 bases from J; bases unmatched to any gene: 9. In DNA form, the CDR3 reads TGTGCCAGCAGTGTAATGGGAGGGCTATACAATGAGCAGTTCTTC. This codes for CASSVMGGLYNEQFF.

This clonotype was seen at least ten times. V and J are TRBV29-1 and TRBJ2-7, with D possibly TRBD2 on 7 matching bases. V lost 6 bases to trimming and J lost 4 bases, with 16 bases between them. The CDR3 contains 13 residues. The germline CDR1 and CDR2 sequences are SQVTM and ANQGSEA. The CDR3 sequence is CSVWGGPQYEQYF. In DNA form, the CDR3 reads TGCAGCGTGTGGGGGGGCCCCCAATACGAGCAGTACTTC.

This clonotype was counted many times. This chain links TRBV6-2 or TRBV6-3 with TRBJ2-1; TRBD2 agrees at 11 bases. The CDR3 is 15 residues long. The germline V gene encodes CDR1 MNHEY and CDR2 SVGEGT. V lost 3 bases and J lost 10; bases outside the gene matches: 8. This CDR3 is CASSYLAGGPAEQFF. The DNA for the CDR3 is TGTGCCAGCAGTTATTTAGCGGGAGGGCCGGCCGAGCAGTTCTTC.

This clonotype was seen at least ten times. V usage is TRBV9 and J usage is TRBJ2-1; 8 bases match TRBD1. Looked up from germline, CDR1 is SGDLS and CDR2 is YYNGEE. V lost 8 bases to trimming and J lost 14 bases; unmatched junction nucleotides: 9. This CDR3 has 11 residues. Here the CDR3 reads CASGAGDRKFF. CDR3 sequence (DNA): TGTGCCAGTGGGGCCGGGGACAGGAAGTTCTTC.

This clonotype was counted many times. The rearrangement joins TRBV7-2 to TRBJ1-2, with D possibly matching TRBD1 (5 bases). The V gene's germline CDR1 is SGHTA and CDR2 FQGNSA. Trimming took off 8 bases at V and 0 bases at J, with 7 bases between the two ends. This CDR3 comprises 12 residues. The CDR3 DNA reads as TGTGCCAGCCGGGGCCCTAACTATGGCTACACCTTC. Translation gives CASRGPNYGYTF.

This clonotype was seen repeatedly, ten times or more. The chain employs TRBV10-3 and TRBJ2-1; 8 bases fit TRBD2. Germline loops: CDR1 ENHRY, CDR2 SYGVKD. The CDR3 has 16 residues. V was clipped by 4 bases and J by 7 bases; unmatched bases: 12. CDR3 in DNA: TGTGCCATCAGTGGGACCGGGACTAGGGGACTAAATGAGCAGTTCTTC. Translating gives CAISGTGTRGLNEQFF.

The table lists this clonotype with many counts. J is TRBJ2-7 and V is TRBV4-2; 7 nucleotides match TRBD2. Germline CDR1 reads LGHNA; CDR2 reads YNFKEQ. There are 17 residues in the CDR3. The V and J ends lost 5 bases and 4 bases, in that order; junction bases with no gene match: 17. The CDR3 nucleotides are TGTGCCAGCAGCGCATCCCTTTACGGGGAGGGCAAGTACGAGCAGTACTTC. Amino acid sequence: CASSASLYGEGKYEQYF.

In this sample, this clonotype turned up many times. This chain uses TRBV14 with TRBJ2-1; D possibly matches TRBD1 or TRBD2 (5 bases each). V lost 1 base to trimming and J lost 5 bases, with 18 bases between them. The CDR3 has 17 residues. Germline values: CDR1 SGHDN, CDR2 FVKESK. The CDR3, as DNA: TGTGCCAGCAGCCAAGGGTCCCAGTGGGGGTTTAACAATGAGCAGTTCTTC. Its translation is CASSQGSQWGFNNEQFF.

This clonotype was detected only a few times. V and J are TRBV25-1 and TRBJ2-7; 8 bases are shared with TRBD2. This CDR3 has 16 amino acids. After removal of 8 bases from V and 0 bases from J, the junction contained 12 bases not matched to a gene. The V gene's germline CDR1 is MGHDK and CDR2 SYGVNS. The CDR3 sequence is CASSSATSAFSYEQYF. As DNA, the CDR3 is TGTGCCAGCTCCAGTGCGACTAGCGCGTTCTCCTACGAGCAGTACTTC.

This clonotype was seen ten or more times. The chain is built from TRBV12-3 or TRBV12-4 and TRBJ2-1; D gene uncertain. This CDR3 has 17 residues. Trimming stripped 5 bases from V and 0 bases from J, with 17 bases between. The CDR3 protein is CASSLDGVVSSYNEQFF. The CDR3 DNA reads TGTGCCAGCAGTCTCGACGGTGTAGTGAGCTCCTACAATGAGCAGTTCTTC.

V gene TRBV14 combines with J gene TRBJ2-1; D is ambiguous. The CDR3 is 13 amino acids. V shed 1 base and J shed 6 bases, with 7 bases lying between them. Germline values: CDR1 SGHDN, CDR2 FVKESK. The CDR3, as DNA: TGTGCCAGCAGCCAAGGGACGTTCAATGAGCAGTTCTTC. Translated: CASSQGTFNEQFF.

The V gene is TRBV5-4, the J gene TRBJ2-1; D possibly corresponds to TRBD1 (5 bases). With 2 bases removed from V and 8 bases from J, the gap between germline ends came to 8 bases. The CDR3 length is 12 residues. CDR1 is SGHNT and CDR2 is YYREEE in the germline V gene (reference sequence). The CDR3 region has the DNA TGTGCCAGCAGCTTTACAGGAGATGAGCAGTTCTTC. This translates into CASSFTGDEQFF.

The gene calls are TRBV27 and TRBJ2-1, with 7 bases aligning to TRBD2. CDR3 length: 14 residues. Germline CDR1 reads MNHEY; CDR2 reads SMNVEV (reference sequence). The V gene end was trimmed by 7 bases and the J gene end by 5 bases; junction bases not matched to a gene: 8. CDR3 sequence: CASMFSGNNNEQFF. The CDR3 DNA reads as TGTGCCAGCATGTTCAGCGGGAATAACAATGAGCAGTTCTTC.

This clonotype has only one observation. V usage is TRBV11-2 and J usage is TRBJ2-1; 8 bases agree with TRBD1. V shed 5 bases and J 2 bases; nucleotides not matched to a gene: 8. Germline V gene lookup returns CDR1 SGHAT and CDR2 FQNNGV. The length of the CDR3 is 16 residues. The chain's CDR3 is CASSTHRGKTYNEQFF. Here the CDR3 DNA reads TGTGCCAGCAGCACTCACAGGGGGAAAACCTACAATGAGCAGTTCTTC.

This clonotype occurred many times. The V gene is TRBV25-1, the J gene TRBJ1-1; D gene unclear. Trimming pared 0 bases from V and 7 bases from J, leaving 15 bases between. Germline V gene data show CDR1 as MGHDK and CDR2 as SYGVNS. This CDR3 is built from 15 residues. The CDR3 sequence: CASSEYRSDLREAFF. Here the CDR3 DNA reads TGTGCCAGCAGTGAATATAGGTCGGACCTCCGTGAAGCTTTCTTT.